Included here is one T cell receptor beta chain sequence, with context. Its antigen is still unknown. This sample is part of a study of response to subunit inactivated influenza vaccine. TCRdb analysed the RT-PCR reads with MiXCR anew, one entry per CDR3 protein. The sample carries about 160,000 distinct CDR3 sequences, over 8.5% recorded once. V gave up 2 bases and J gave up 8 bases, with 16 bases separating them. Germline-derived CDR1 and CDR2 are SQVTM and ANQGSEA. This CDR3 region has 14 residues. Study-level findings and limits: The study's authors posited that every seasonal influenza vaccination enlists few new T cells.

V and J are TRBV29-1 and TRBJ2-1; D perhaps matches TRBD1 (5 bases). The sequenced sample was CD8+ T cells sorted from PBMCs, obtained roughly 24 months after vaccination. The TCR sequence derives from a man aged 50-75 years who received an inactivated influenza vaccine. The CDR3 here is CSVETTARHYEQFF. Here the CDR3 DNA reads TGCAGCGTTGAAACGACAGCCCGGCACTATGAGCAGTTCTTC.